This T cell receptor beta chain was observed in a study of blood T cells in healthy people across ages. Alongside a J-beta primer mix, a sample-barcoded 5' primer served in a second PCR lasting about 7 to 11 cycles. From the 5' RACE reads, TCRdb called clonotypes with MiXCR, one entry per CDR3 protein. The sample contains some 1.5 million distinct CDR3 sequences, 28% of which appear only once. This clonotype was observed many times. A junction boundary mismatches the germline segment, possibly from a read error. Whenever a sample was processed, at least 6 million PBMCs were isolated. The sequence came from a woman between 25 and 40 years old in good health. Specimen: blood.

The CDR3 bases are TGTGCCAGCAGCTTGGTAGGACAGGGATCCTACGAGCAGTACTTC. This codes for CASSLVGQGSYEQYF. The chain has TRBV5-1 and TRBJ2-7; 8 bases map to TRBD1. The CDR3 contains 15 residues. Germline V gene data show CDR1 as SGHRS and CDR2 as YFSETQ.